These T cell receptor beta chains were read from a single sample in a study of T-cell reconstitution after alpha-beta-depleted transplantation in children. Via MiXCR, TCRdb re-called the PCR reads, giving one row per CDR3 protein. The sample lists some 200,000 distinct CDR3 sequences, 7.5% to 9.5% occurring once. Here the sequenced sample was PBMCs, mostly from graft donor cells, taken 360 days after TCRalphabeta/CD19-depleted stem cell transplant. These receptors were obtained from a male patient aged 2-9 years who had a stem cell transplant for acute myeloid leukemia, so the T cells may come from the graft donor. Each CDR3 is given with its conserved first and last residue. Fields, in order: CDR3 protein, J gene, clone size, V gene, D gene. D genes are given only for firm matches. The size entry is marked missing in some rows and otherwise reads once, few, many or a size class.

CSVSRGGTQYF	TRBJ2-5	-	TRBV29-1	-
CASSQGVPTDTQYF	TRBJ2-3	few	TRBV12-3/TRBV12-4	TRBD1
CASSFRTGENTEAFF	TRBJ1-1	few	TRBV2	TRBD1
CSARASGRVAGELFF	TRBJ2-2	few	TRBV20-1	TRBD2
CASSKRGLAGHNEQFF	TRBJ2-1	many	TRBV7-3	TRBD2
CASSLRPDSDYEQYF	TRBJ2-7	few	TRBV7-2	-
CASSYPDRGENQPQHF	TRBJ1-5	-	TRBV6-2/TRBV6-3	TRBD1
CASREQYTGELFF	TRBJ2-2	few	TRBV12-3/TRBV12-4	-
CASSARQGGTDTQYF	TRBJ2-3	few	TRBV5-1	TRBD1
CASSLERAEETQYF	TRBJ2-5	-	TRBV5-1	-
CASGGGGSTDTQYF	TRBJ2-3	many	TRBV27	-
CASSQDLAPPYEQYF	TRBJ2-7	few	TRBV3-1	-
CASSVVRTDIYEQYF	TRBJ2-7	few	TRBV9	-
CASSPPLGGINEQFF	TRBJ2-1	-	TRBV14	-
CAIGGRETQYF	TRBJ2-5	-	TRBV10-3	-
CASYRGREKLFF	TRBJ1-4	many	TRBV6-1	-
CSVGTGQNTEAFF	TRBJ1-1	many	TRBV29-1	TRBD1
CASSLVSGKTYEQYF	TRBJ2-7	-	TRBV7-9	TRBD2
CSLRPGGETQYF	TRBJ2-5	once	TRBV29-1	TRBD2
CASSLGQGVNTEAFF	TRBJ1-1	many	TRBV12-3/TRBV12-4	TRBD1
CASREGTNNEQFF	TRBJ2-1	many	TRBV7-9	-
CASSQALAGGVETQYF	TRBJ2-5	-	TRBV4-2	TRBD2
CASSLVAADSRDGYTF	TRBJ1-2	-	TRBV7-2	-
CASTDSAGSYNEQFF	TRBJ2-1	few	TRBV7-9	-
CATSRVRGGRYNEQFF	TRBJ2-1	-	TRBV15	TRBD2
CASSQFSGPQGQPQHF	TRBJ1-5	-	TRBV4-1	-
CASSPEDGRLSNEQFF	TRBJ2-1	-	TRBV4-2	-
CASSHSGQVVYEQYF	TRBJ2-7	-	TRBV19	TRBD1
CSASRQGLWETQYF	TRBJ2-5	many	TRBV20-1	TRBD1
CSVETGNEKLFF	TRBJ1-4	many	TRBV29-1	-
CASSLVAGSYEQYF	TRBJ2-7	many	TRBV11-2	-
CASTPWASGGRDTQYF	TRBJ2-3	few	TRBV5-1	TRBD2
CSARDRLGQETQYF	TRBJ2-5	-	TRBV20-1	-
CASSLGSGHADEAFF	TRBJ1-1	many	TRBV5-1	-
CATSRDVETQYF	TRBJ2-5	few	TRBV15	-
CKTASGYEQYF	TRBJ2-7	many	TRBV29-1	-
CAPAGAIRETQYF	TRBJ2-5	-	TRBV24-1	-
CSAPKPSADEKLFF	TRBJ1-4	many	TRBV20-1	-
CASSFGSLSLSYNSPLHF	TRBJ1-6	-	TRBV11-3	-
CSVAVNTEAFF	TRBJ1-1	-	TRBV29-1	-
CAISRAANTEAFF	TRBJ1-1	few	TRBV10-3	-
CSAADGNTGELFF	TRBJ2-2	few	TRBV29-1	-
CASSLKQNEKLFF	TRBJ1-4	-	TRBV5-1	-
CASSFDSGQYF	TRBJ2-7	many	TRBV7-9	-
CASSLNVNQPQHF	TRBJ1-5	many	TRBV7-9	-
CASSGGAKYNEQFF	TRBJ2-1	many	TRBV25-1	-
CSVGRTANTGELFF	TRBJ2-2	many	TRBV29-1	-
CASSSWTSGRREQFF	TRBJ2-1	-	TRBV7-2	TRBD2
CSATGPGETQYF	TRBJ2-5	few	TRBV20-1	-
CASSSLATDEQFF	TRBJ2-1	-	TRBV3-1	-
CASSYTHRRQTYEQYF	TRBJ2-7	few	TRBV6-5	-
CASSSTGGAHYGYTF	TRBJ1-2	-	TRBV12-3/TRBV12-4	TRBD1
CASSVDTHFQETQYF	TRBJ2-5	-	TRBV12-3/TRBV12-4	-
CASSRFPGHRYGYTF	TRBJ1-2	few	TRBV12-3/TRBV12-4	-